The rows below give T cell receptor beta chains drawn from one sample of a study of cytomegalovirus exposure and HLA in healthy donors. Only in-frame clones appear in the TCRdb table, and some are missing; sequencing was by immunoSEQ multiplex PCR. In all, the sample yields tens of thousands of clones. Input material: PBMCs. These receptors were collected from a woman in her forties or fifties in good health and CMV-seropositive. Both conserved end residues are part of each CDR3. A D gene is named only where the DNA matches it firmly.

D: TRBD1
V: TRBV7-9
length: 16
J: TRBJ2-7
DNA: TGTGCCAGCAGCCGGGATCTTGGGACAGGGGGCTACGAGCAGTACTTC
CDR3: CASSRDLGTGGYEQYF

D: -
V: TRBV30
length: 11
J: TRBJ2-4
DNA: TGTGCCTTTCTACAGGGAAACATTCAGTACTTC
CDR3: CAFLQGNIQYF

D: -
V: TRBV2
length: 15
J: TRBJ2-2
DNA: TGTGCCAGCAGTGCCTGGGGGCAGAACACCGGGGAGCTGTTTTTT
CDR3: CASSAWGQNTGELFF

D: TRBD1
V: TRBV27
length: 13
J: TRBJ2-1
DNA: TGTGCCAGCAGTCAGACAGGGTACAATGAGCAGTTCTTC
CDR3: CASSQTGYNEQFF

D: -
V: TRBV5-3
length: 16
J: TRBJ2-1
DNA: TGTGCCAGAAGCGGGGTGGACTCGATAACCTCCGAAGAGCAGTTCTTC
CDR3: CARSGVDSITSEEQFF

D: TRBD1
V: TRBV19
length: 16
J: TRBJ2-1
DNA: TGTGCCAGTACCCTTACCCGGGACAGACCCTACAATGAGCAGTTCTTC
CDR3: CASTLTRDRPYNEQFF

D: -
V: TRBV5-1
length: 15
J: TRBJ2-7
DNA: TGCGCCAGCAGCCCCACTGCGGGGAGCTCCTACGAGCAGTACTTC
CDR3: CASSPTAGSSYEQYF

D: -
V: TRBV7-9
length: 14
J: TRBJ1-2
DNA: TGTGCCAGCAGCTTTACAGGTTGGGGTTATGGCTACACCTTC
CDR3: CASSFTGWGYGYTF

D: -
V: TRBV7-9
length: 14
J: TRBJ1-1
DNA: TGTGCCAGCAGCTTATTAAACAGGAACACTGAAGCTTTCTTT
CDR3: CASSLLNRNTEAFF

D: TRBD1
V: TRBV6-1
length: 14
J: TRBJ2-5
DNA: TGTGCCAGCAGTGACAGGGGGCGCGGGGAGACCCAGTACTTC
CDR3: CASSDRGRGETQYF

D: -
V: TRBV5-4
length: 12
J: TRBJ2-7
DNA: TGTGCCAGCAGCTTGGCCTCGCGCGAGCAGTACTTC
CDR3: CASSLASREQYF

D: -
V: TRBV30
length: 10
J: TRBJ1-2
DNA: TGTGCCCTGGGCCTCTATGGCTACACCTTC
CDR3: CALGLYGYTF

D: -
V: TRBV28
length: 11
J: TRBJ2-7
DNA: TGTGCCAGCAGTTTCCGCTACGAGCAGTACTTC
CDR3: CASSFRYEQYF

D: TRBD2
V: TRBV10-3
length: 14
J: TRBJ2-7
DNA: TGTGCCATCAGTGCCCTAGCGGCTCCTAACGAGCAGTATTTC
CDR3: CAISALAAPNEQYF

D: TRBD1
V: TRBV2
length: 12
J: TRBJ1-2
DNA: TGTGCCAGCAGTCGACAGGGGTACGGCTACACCTTC
CDR3: CASSRQGYGYTF

D: TRBD1
V: TRBV7-9
length: 15
J: TRBJ2-3
DNA: TGTGCCAGCAGCTTGGGGCAGGGGGGCACAGATACGCAGTATTTT
CDR3: CASSLGQGGTDTQYF

D: -
V: TRBV30
length: 15
J: TRBJ1-5
DNA: TGTGCCTGGAGTTCCTGGGGGAGGGCGACTCAGCCCCAGCATTTT
CDR3: CAWSSWGRATQPQHF

D: TRBD2
V: TRBV4-1
length: 15
J: TRBJ2-2
DNA: TGCGCCAGCAGACAGGGACTAGCGGGAGCCGGGGAGCTGTTTTTT
CDR3: CASRQGLAGAGELFF

D: -
V: TRBV5-6
length: 13
J: TRBJ1-2
DNA: TGTGCCAGCAGCCGCCGGGGGTTTGATGGCTACACCTTC
CDR3: CASSRRGFDGYTF

D: TRBD1
V: TRBV28
length: 14
J: TRBJ1-6
DNA: TGTGCCAGCAGTTTCCGGGACAGGGGTTCACCCCTCCACTTT
CDR3: CASSFRDRGSPLHF

D: -
V: TRBV7-9
length: 11
J: TRBJ2-7
DNA: TGTGCCACTACCACGACCTACGAGCAGTACTTC
CDR3: CATTTTYEQYF

D: TRBD1
V: TRBV5-1
length: 16
J: TRBJ1-1
DNA: TGCGCCAGCAGCCCGGGGGACAGGAGTCTGAACACTGAAGCTTTCTTT
CDR3: CASSPGDRSLNTEAFF

D: TRBD2
V: TRBV11-2
length: 19
J: TRBJ2-1
DNA: TGTGCCAGCAGCTTAGTTCCTAGCGGGAGTATCGGCTCCTACAATGAGCAGTTCTTC
CDR3: CASSLVPSGSIGSYNEQFF

D: -
V: TRBV5-6
length: 13
J: TRBJ2-5
DNA: TGTGCCAGCAGCTTGGGTCGGGGGGAGACCCAGTACTTC
CDR3: CASSLGRGETQYF

D: TRBD2
V: TRBV7-2
length: 14
J: TRBJ2-7
DNA: TGTGCCAGCAGCCTTGGACTAGCGGCTTACGAGCAGTACTTC
CDR3: CASSLGLAAYEQYF

D: TRBD1
V: TRBV7-9
length: 12
J: TRBJ1-2
DNA: TGTGCCAGCAGCAGAACAGGGGATGGCTACACCTTC
CDR3: CASSRTGDGYTF

D: TRBD1
V: TRBV6-4
length: 13
J: TRBJ1-1
DNA: TGTGCCAGCAGTCGACAGGGGGCCACTGAAGCTTTCTTT
CDR3: CASSRQGATEAFF